This entry lists 2 T cell receptor beta chains sequenced from one sample in a study of cytomegalovirus exposure and HLA in healthy donors. The PCR was carried out with 60 Vbeta primers and 13 Jbeta primers. Produced via immunoSEQ multiplex PCR; TCRdb's table is partial and in-frame only. The sample shows 130,000 to 150,000 clones, around 82% of them seen only once. Sequencing used PBMCs. These receptors were taken from a woman between 18 and 30 years old in good health and CMV-seropositive.

J is TRBJ1-2 and V is TRBV4-1; D gene unclear. The CDR3 is 13 residues long. V was cut by 5 bases and J by 4 bases, with 11 bases left in between. CDR1 is MGHRA, CDR2 YSYEKL, per germline. The CDR3 DNA sequence: TGCGCCAGCAGCTCTCGTGACTTCTATGGCTACACCTTC. This encodes CASSSRDFYGYTF.

This chain links TRBV30 with TRBJ1-2, with 7 positions matching TRBD1. The CDR3 consists of 15 residues. Germline CDR1 reads GTSNPN; CDR2 reads SVGIG (reference sequence). The junction had 10 bases not matched to a gene; V was cut back by 1 base and J by 5 bases. The CDR3 bases are TGTGCCTGGAGTGAAGCAGGGGGTAGATTTTATGGCTACACCTTC. Its translation is CAWSEAGGRFYGYTF.